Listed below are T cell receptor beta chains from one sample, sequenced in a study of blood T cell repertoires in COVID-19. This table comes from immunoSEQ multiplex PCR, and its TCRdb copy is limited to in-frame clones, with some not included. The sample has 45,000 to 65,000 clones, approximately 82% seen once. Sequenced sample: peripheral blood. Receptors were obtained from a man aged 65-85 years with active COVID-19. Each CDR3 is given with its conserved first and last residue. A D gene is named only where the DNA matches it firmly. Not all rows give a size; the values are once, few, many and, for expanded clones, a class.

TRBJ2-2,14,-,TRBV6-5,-,CASSLDRNTGELFF,TGTGCCAGCAGTCTTGACAGAAACACCGGGGAGCTGTTTTTT
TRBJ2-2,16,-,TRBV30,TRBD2,CAWSQTSGGSAGELFF,TGTGCCTGGAGTCAAACTAGCGGGGGGTCCGCCGGGGAGCTGTTTTTT
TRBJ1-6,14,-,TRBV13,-,CASSSRRDNSPLHF,TGTGCCAGCAGCTCTCGTCGGGATAATTCACCCCTCCACTTT
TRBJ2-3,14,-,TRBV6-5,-,CASSNTHSTDTQYF,TGTGCCAGCAGCAACACCCATAGCACAGATACGCAGTATTTT
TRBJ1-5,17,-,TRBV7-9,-,CASSLGTGTIDSQPQHF,TGTGCCAGCAGCCTAGGAACCGGGACAATCGATAGCCAGCCCCAGCATTTT
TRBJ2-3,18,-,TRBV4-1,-,CASSQDPVAQGRTDTQYF,TGCGCCAGCAGCCAAGATCCTGTGGCACAGGGGAGGACAGATACGCAGTATTTT
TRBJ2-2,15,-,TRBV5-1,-,CASSLAGKNTGELFF,TGCGCCAGCAGCTTGGCCGGGAAGAACACCGGGGAGCTGTTTTTT
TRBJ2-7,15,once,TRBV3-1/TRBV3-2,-,CASSQREQGSYEQYF,TGTGCCAGCAGCCAAAGGGAGCAGGGGTCCTACGAGCAGTACTTC
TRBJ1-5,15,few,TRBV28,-,CASSFRQASNQPQHF,TGTGCCAGCAGTTTCCGACAGGCTAGCAATCAGCCCCAGCATTTT
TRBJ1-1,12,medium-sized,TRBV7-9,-,CASSLDETEAFF,TGTGCCAGCAGCTTAGACGAGACTGAAGCTTTCTTT
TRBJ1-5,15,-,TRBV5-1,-,CASSLQGATNQPQHF,TGCGCCAGCAGTCTACAGGGAGCCACCAATCAGCCCCAGCATTTT